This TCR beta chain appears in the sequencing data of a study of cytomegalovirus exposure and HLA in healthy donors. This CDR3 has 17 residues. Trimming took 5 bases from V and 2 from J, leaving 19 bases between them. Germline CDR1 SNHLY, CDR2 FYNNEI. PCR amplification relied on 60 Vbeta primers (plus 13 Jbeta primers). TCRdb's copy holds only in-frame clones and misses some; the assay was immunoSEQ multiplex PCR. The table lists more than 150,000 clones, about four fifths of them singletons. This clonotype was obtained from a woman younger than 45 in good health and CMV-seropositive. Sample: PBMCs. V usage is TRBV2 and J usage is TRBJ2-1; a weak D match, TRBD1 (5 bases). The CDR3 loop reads CASSHLPQGTTYNEQFF. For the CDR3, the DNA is TGTGCCAGCAGTCACCTCCCCCAGGGTACCACCTACAATGAGCAGTTCTTC.